Following are 7 T cell receptor beta chains from one sample sequenced in a study of vaccination and CD4 T cells after COVID-19. Noted treatment: 10-day PBMC culture with coronavirus spike peptide pools or control peptides (ViraFEST assay). Their antigens remain unidentified. At the Johns Hopkins FTIC core, DNA taken from cultured CD4+ T cells was sequenced by way of the Oncomine TCR Beta short-read assay. TCRdb itself ran the PCR reads through MiXCR, one entry per CDR3 protein. Of around 13,000 distinct CDR3 sequences in the sample, 20% to 25% are singletons; the top ten hold roughly 15%. Specimen: cultured CD4+ T cells from blood. All receptors derive from a human donor with COVID-19.

The chain couples TRBV7-2 to TRBJ1-5, with D hard to call. This CDR3 has 15 amino acids. Germline V CDR1 and CDR2: SGHTA, FQGNSA. The ends were cut back, 2 bases at V and 4 bases at J, with 12 bases in the middle. CDR3 sequence: CASSLNSRRNQPQHF. CDR3 sequence (DNA): TGTGCCAGCAGCTTAAACAGTCGGCGGAATCAGCCCCAGCATTTT.

The gene calls are TRBV27 and TRBJ1-3, with D hard to call. From germline, CDR1 is MNHEY and CDR2 SMNVEV (reference sequence). This CDR3 comprises 17 residues. V was cut by 1 base and J by 2 bases, with 15 bases left in between. CDR3 amino acids: CASSLYYRAGPGNTIYF. In nucleotides, the CDR3 is TGTGCCAGCAGTTTATATTACCGGGCAGGACCTGGAAACACCATATATTTT.

This clonotype was picked up a small number of times. The CDR3 sequence is CASSFTLAGAGNTIYF. Written as DNA, the CDR3 is TGCGCCAGCAGCTTTACCTTGGCAGGGGCTGGAAACACCATATATTTT. The V gene is TRBV5-1, the J gene TRBJ1-3, with D possibly matching TRBD1 (6 bases). This CDR3 is 16 amino acids long. The germline V gene has CDR1 SGHRS and CDR2 YFSETQ. The V gene lost 2 bases and the J gene lost 2 bases, with 14 bases spanning the gap.

Only a few counts were recorded for this clonotype. The chain recombines TRBV6-1 with TRBJ2-7, with a tentative D call TRBD1 (6 bases). CDR3 size: 12 residues. Germline loops: CDR1 MNHNS, CDR2 SASEGT. The ends were cut back, 5 bases at V and 5 bases at J, with 10 bases in the middle. CDR3 bases: TGTGCCAGCAGTCACACAGGGAACGAGCAGTACTTC. Translated: CASSHTGNEQYF.

V usage is TRBV20-1 and J usage is TRBJ2-7; 9 bases fit TRBD1. The CDR3 length is 13 residues. V gave up 8 bases and J gave up 2 bases; unmatched junction bases: 7. CDR1 DFQATT and CDR2 SNEGSKA come from the germline V gene (reference sequence). DNA for the CDR3: TGCAGTACACGGGGACAGGGCCCCTACGAGCAGTACTTC. Translated: CSTRGQGPYEQYF.

The table lists this clonotype with a count of one. As DNA, the CDR3 is TGTGCCAGCAGAACGACTAGCGGGGGGGCGGAGCAGTTCTTC. The encoded protein is CASRTTSGGAEQFF. This chain joins TRBV11-2 and TRBJ2-1; 14 bases map to TRBD2. Germline V gene sequence: CDR1 SGHAT, CDR2 FQNNGV. Losses at the gene ends were 6 bases for V and 10 bases for J; bases not matched to a gene: 5. The CDR3 runs to 14 residues.

The chain recombines TRBV7-9 with TRBJ2-1; TRBD2 might be the D (5 bases). V shed 0 bases and J shed 6 bases, with 15 bases lying between them. This CDR3 is 16 amino acids long. The germline gives CDR1 SEHNR, CDR2 FQNEAQ (reference sequence). CDR3 nucleotides: TGTGCCAGCAGCTTAGCGGAAGTAGGGCGGGTCAATGAGCAGTTCTTC. This gives the protein CASSLAEVGRVNEQFF. Combining the CDR3 with reference TRBV7-9 and TRBJ2-1 gives the whole variable domain DTGVSQNPRHKITKRGQNVTFRCDPISEHNRLYWYRQTLGQGPEFLTYFQNEAQLEKSRLLSDRFSAERPKGSFSTLEIQRTEQGDSAMYLCASSLAEVGRVNEQFFGPGTRLTVL.